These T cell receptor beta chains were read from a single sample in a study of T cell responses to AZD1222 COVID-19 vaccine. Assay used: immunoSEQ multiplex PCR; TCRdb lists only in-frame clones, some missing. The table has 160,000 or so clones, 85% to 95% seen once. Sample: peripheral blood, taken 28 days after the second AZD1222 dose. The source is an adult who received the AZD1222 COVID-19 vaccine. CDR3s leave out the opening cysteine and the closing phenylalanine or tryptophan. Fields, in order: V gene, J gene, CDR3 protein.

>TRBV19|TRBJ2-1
ASSVRPYNEQF
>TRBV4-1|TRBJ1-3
ASSHSRGPNSGNTIY
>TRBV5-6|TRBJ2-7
ASSLTTGGEQY
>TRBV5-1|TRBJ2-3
ASSLWGQGGDTQY
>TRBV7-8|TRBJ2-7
ASSLVSEQY
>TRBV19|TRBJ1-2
ASSTQFSQNYGYT
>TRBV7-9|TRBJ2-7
ASSLAGGKEY
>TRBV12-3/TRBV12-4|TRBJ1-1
ASKELNTEAF
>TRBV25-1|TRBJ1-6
ASSRQGNNSPLH
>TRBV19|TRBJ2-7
ASSIRVGQVYEQY
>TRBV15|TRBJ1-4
ATSRDVGSNEKLF
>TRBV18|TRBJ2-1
ASSPPVAAYNEQF
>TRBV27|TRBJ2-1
ASSPPPWTYNEQF
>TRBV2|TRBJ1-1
ASSDGTQGLLGTEAF
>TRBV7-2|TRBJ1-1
ASSPWAGNTEAF
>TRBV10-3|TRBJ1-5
AIGGGADQPQH
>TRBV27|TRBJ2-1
ASSLIGGSNNEQF
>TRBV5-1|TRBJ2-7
ASSPQGPPYEQY
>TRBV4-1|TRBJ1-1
ASREGHTEAF
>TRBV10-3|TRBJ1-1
AITDFNTEAF
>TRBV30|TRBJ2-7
AWRISGGSYEQY
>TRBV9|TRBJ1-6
ASSVGDSPLH
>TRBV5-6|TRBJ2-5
ASSSGDRAWGTQY
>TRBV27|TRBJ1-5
ASSRVGSNQPQH
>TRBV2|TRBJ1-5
ASSGQGIQPQH
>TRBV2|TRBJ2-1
ASSGVADSSYNEQF
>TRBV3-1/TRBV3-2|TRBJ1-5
ASSQGNQPQH
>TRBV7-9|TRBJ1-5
ASSLGPQPQH
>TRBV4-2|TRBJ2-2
ASSQVVGNTGELF
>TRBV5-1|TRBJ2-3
ASIPGNLDTDTQY
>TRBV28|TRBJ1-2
ASSLYWTTSRRYGYT
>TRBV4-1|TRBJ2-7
ASSQVREGLYEQY
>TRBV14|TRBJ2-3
ASSQRFGAGSTDTQY
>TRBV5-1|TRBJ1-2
ASSPGPFNRESNYGYT
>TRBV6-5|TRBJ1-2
QTGGELGGGYT
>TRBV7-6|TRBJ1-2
ASSLERTGARGYT
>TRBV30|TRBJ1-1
AWNRGGNTEAF
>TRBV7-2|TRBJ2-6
ASSLRSSGANVLT
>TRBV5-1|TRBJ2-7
ASMSSFGEQY
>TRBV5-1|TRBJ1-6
AWGKESPLH
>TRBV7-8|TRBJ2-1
ASEKGGLARLNNEQF
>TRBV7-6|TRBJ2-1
ASSSPGLAGPNNEQF
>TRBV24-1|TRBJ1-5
ATGVGNQPQH